Listed below are T cell receptor beta chains from one sample, sequenced in a study of metastatic and nonmetastatic thyroid tumors. Through MiXCR, TCRdb re-clonotyped the PCR reads. This sample has more than 85,000 clones; around 9.1% occur once, and the top ten carry 8.8%. Specimen: blood. These receptors were taken from a female donor with papillary thyroid cancer or a benign thyroid nodule (not recorded which). Some clones in this sample may be carry-over from other donors' samples. CDR3s include the opening cysteine and the closing phenylalanine or tryptophan. The D gene is left open where the match is weak. Rows may omit the clone size; those that give it use once, few, many or a size class.

cdr3_length,clone_size,d_call,j_call,v_call,cdr3_nt,cdr3_aa
18,NA,TRBD2,TRBJ2-7,TRBV30,TGTGCCTGGATGACTAATCTAGCGGGGGGTCACAAAATCTACGAGCAGTACTTC,CAWMTNLAGGHKIYEQYF
17,NA,NA,TRBJ2-7,TRBV3-1,TGTGCCAGCAGTCAAGATGCGGGGAGGATTCCCGCGGGCGAGCAGTACTTC,CASSQDAGRIPAGEQYF
15,few,TRBD2,TRBJ2-7,TRBV9,TGTGCCAGCAGCGAGGGACTAGCGGGGCCTTACGAGCAGTACTTC,CASSEGLAGPYEQYF
14,many,TRBD1,TRBJ1-4,TRBV6-1,TGTGCCAGCAGCCCCAGGACAGGGAGGGAAAAACTGTTTTTT,CASSPRTGREKLFF
17,few,TRBD1,TRBJ1-5,TRBV19,TGTGCCAATAGAATTCGAACCGGGACAGGGGACAATCAGCCCCAGCATTTT,CANRIRTGTGDNQPQHF
16,many,NA,TRBJ1-2,TRBV6-1,TGTGCCAGCAGTGGAATTTTGGGGGGGTCTAGCTATGGCTACACCTTC,CASSGILGGSSYGYTF
14,many,NA,TRBJ2-5,TRBV7-9,TGTGCCAGCAGCTTATTGGTAGGGCCCGAGGCCCAGTACTTC,CASSLLVGPEAQYF
15,many,NA,TRBJ1-6,TRBV20-1,TGCAGTGCTCCAGGATATAGCTCCTATAATTCACCCCTCCACTTT,CSAPGYSSYNSPLHF
15,many,NA,TRBJ1-4,TRBV19,TGTGCCAGTACACCTAGACAGGTCCATAATGAAAAACTGTTTTTT,CASTPRQVHNEKLFF
14,many,NA,TRBJ1-1,TRBV19,TGTGCCAGTAGTATTTCGGGACTGAACACTGAAGCTTTCTTT,CASSISGLNTEAFF
13,many,TRBD1,TRBJ2-3,TRBV29-1,TGCAGCGAGTGGACAGGGGGCAAAGATACGCAGTATTTT,CSEWTGGKDTQYF
15,many,TRBD1,TRBJ2-2,TRBV9,TGTGCCAGCAGCGGAGGGACAGGCGGCACCGGGGAGCTGTTTTTT,CASSGGTGGTGELFF
18,few,TRBD1,TRBJ1-1,TRBV27,TGTGCCAGCAGTGCCTCCGGGACAGGGGGTAGGGAGCAGACTGAAGCTTTCTTT,CASSASGTGGREQTEAFF
13,many,TRBD2,TRBJ2-2,TRBV20-1,TGCAGTGCTAGAGAGCGGGAGCCCGGGGAGCTGTTTTTT,CSAREREPGELFF
15,many,NA,TRBJ1-5,TRBV12-3/TRBV12-4,TGTGCCAGCAGTTTACTGGGGTATAGCAATCAGCCCCAGCATTTT,CASSLLGYSNQPQHF
15,many,NA,TRBJ2-7,TRBV20-1,TGCAGTGCTAGAGATTATACAGGGCAGCGCTACGAGCAGTACTTC,CSARDYTGQRYEQYF
18,few,NA,TRBJ1-2,TRBV28,TGTGCCAGCAGTTTTCAAAGGCCCGGGGCCCGAAATAACTATGGCTACACCTTC,CASSFQRPGARNNYGYTF
16,many,TRBD2,TRBJ2-3,TRBV3-1,TGTGCCAGCAGCCAAGGGCTAGCGGGGGGCACGATCTCGCAGTATTTT,CASSQGLAGGTISQYF
14,many,TRBD1,TRBJ1-3,TRBV5-1,TGCGCCAGCAGCTTGACAGGGGTTGGAAACACCATATATTTT,CASSLTGVGNTIYF
14,many,TRBD2,TRBJ2-1,TRBV5-1,TGCGCCAGCAGTATTAGCGGGGGTCCCCTTGAGCAGTTCTTC,CASSISGGPLEQFF
14,many,TRBD2,TRBJ2-7,TRBV9,TGTGCCAGCAGCGTAGGCGGGGGGGACTACGAGCAGTACTTC,CASSVGGGDYEQYF
14,many,TRBD2,TRBJ2-7,TRBV10-2,TGCGCCAGCACGCCGCCGCAGGGAGGGTACGAGCAGTACTTC,CASTPPQGGYEQYF
11,few,NA,TRBJ1-1,TRBV29-1,TGCAGCGTTGGTCTGGGGACTGAAGCTTTCTTT,CSVGLGTEAFF
16,many,NA,TRBJ1-4,TRBV5-5,TGTGCCAGCAGCTTGAGGGACACCTTTGGTGGGGAAAAACTGTTTTTT,CASSLRDTFGGEKLFF
18,NA,NA,TRBJ2-3,TRBV21-1,TGTGCCAGCAGCAGACTAGCGGGGGGGCGGTCAGCCACAGATACGCAGTATTTT,CASSRLAGGRSATDTQYF
11,few,NA,TRBJ1-2,TRBV9,TGTGCCAGCCCTGGGAGTTTTGGCTACACCTTC,CASPGSFGYTF
14,many,NA,TRBJ2-7,TRBV7-9,TGTGCCAGCAGCGGCCGCGGACCCACCTACGAGCAGTACTTC,CASSGRGPTYEQYF
14,many,TRBD1,TRBJ1-4,TRBV18,TGTGCCAGCTCACTCACTGGACAGGCCCCTTTACTGTTTTTT,CASSLTGQAPLLFF
13,NA,NA,TRBJ2-7,TRBV27,TGTGACAGCTCACGGGACTCATCCTACGAGCAGTCCTTC,CDSSRDSSYEQSF
14,many,NA,TRBJ1-1,TRBV6-5,TGTGCCAGCAGTTACCGGACAGATTACACTGAAGCTTTCTTT,CASSYRTDYTEAFF
14,many,NA,TRBJ1-2,TRBV15,TGTGCCACCAGCAGGGCAGTTGAAAACTATGGCTACACCTTC,CATSRAVENYGYTF
14,many,NA,TRBJ1-2,TRBV6-1,TGTGCCAGCAGTGAAGGGCGGGGGAACTATGGCTACACCTTC,CASSEGRGNYGYTF
16,NA,NA,TRBJ2-3,TRBV9,TGTGCCAGCAACCGCCCTTACGGGCTGGGGGCAGATACGCAGTATTTT,CASNRPYGLGADTQYF
13,many,NA,TRBJ2-2,TRBV9,TGTGCCAGCGGCTACGGAGGGACCGGGGAGCTGTTTTTT,CASGYGGTGELFF
15,many,TRBD1,TRBJ1-6,TRBV2,TGTGCCAGCAGTGTACCGACAGGGGTTAATTCACCCCTCCACTTT,CASSVPTGVNSPLHF
16,many,NA,TRBJ2-4,TRBV15,TGTGCCACCAGCAGAGGCCTCCAGGGAGGGGGAAACATTCAGTACTTC,CATSRGLQGGGNIQYF
14,many,TRBD2,TRBJ2-7,TRBV20-1,TGCAGTGCTAGAGGCGGCGGGGGACTCTACGAGCAGTACTTC,CSARGGGGLYEQYF
14,many,NA,TRBJ2-1,TRBV5-5,TGTGCCAGCAGCCCCGGGGGCCAAGCAGGGGAGCAGTTCTTC,CASSPGGQAGEQFF
15,many,TRBD1,TRBJ1-5,TRBV30,TGTGCCTCGTCGGACAGGGCGGGAGGCAATCAGCCCCAGCATTTT,CASSDRAGGNQPQHF
14,NA,NA,TRBJ2-1,TRBV5-5,TGTGCCAGCAGCTCTGGAGCGGGCTACAATGAGCAGTTCTTC,CASSSGAGYNEQFF
15,few,NA,TRBJ2-7,TRBV9,TGTGCCAGCAGCGTAGCTCCCGCAGCATCCTACGAGCAGTACTTC,CASSVAPAASYEQYF
15,NA,NA,TRBJ2-7,TRBV2,TGTGCCAGCAGTGGGCTCCGACATTGGAGGAACGAGCAGTACTTC,CASSGLRHWRNEQYF
15,many,TRBD2,TRBJ2-5,TRBV5-1,TGCGCCAGCAGCCCTAGCGGGGGGGGCCAAGAGACCCAGTACTTC,CASSPSGGGQETQYF
13,few,NA,TRBJ1-1,TRBV6-1,TGTGCCAGCAGTGACCGGGACAACACTGAAGCTCTCTTT,CASSDRDNTEALF